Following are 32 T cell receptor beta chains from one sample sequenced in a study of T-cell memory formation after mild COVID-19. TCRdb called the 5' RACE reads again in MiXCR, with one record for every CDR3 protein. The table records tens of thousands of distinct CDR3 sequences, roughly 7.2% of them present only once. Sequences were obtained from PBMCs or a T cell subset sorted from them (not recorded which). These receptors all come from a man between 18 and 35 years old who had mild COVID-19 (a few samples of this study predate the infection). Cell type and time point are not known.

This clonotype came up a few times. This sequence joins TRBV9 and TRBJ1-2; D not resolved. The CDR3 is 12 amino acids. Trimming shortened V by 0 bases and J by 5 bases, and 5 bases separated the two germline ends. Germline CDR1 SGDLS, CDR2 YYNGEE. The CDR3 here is CASSVAGYGYTF. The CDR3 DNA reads TGTGCCAGCAGCGTAGCGGGGTATGGCTACACCTTC. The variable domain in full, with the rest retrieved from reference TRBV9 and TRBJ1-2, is DSGVTQTPKHLITATGQRVTLRCSPRSGDLSVYWYQQSLDQGLQFLIQYYNGEERAKGNILERFSAQQFPDLHSELNLSSLELGDSALYFCASSVAGYGYTFGSGTRLTVV.

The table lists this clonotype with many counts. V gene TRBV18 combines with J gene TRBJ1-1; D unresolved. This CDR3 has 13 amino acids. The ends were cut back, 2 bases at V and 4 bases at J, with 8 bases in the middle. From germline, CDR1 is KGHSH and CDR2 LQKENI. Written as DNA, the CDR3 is TGTGCCAGCTCACCATTTAAGGGCACTGAAGCTTTCTTT. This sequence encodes CASSPFKGTEAFF.

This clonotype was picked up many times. For the CDR3, the DNA is TGTGCCAGCAGTCCCGACTGGACACAAGAGACCCAGTACTTC. Encoded protein: CASSPDWTQETQYF. The rearrangement links TRBV6-5 to TRBJ2-5, with a weak D call TRBD1 (5 bases). Per germline, CDR1 MNHEY and CDR2 SVGAGI. Trimming took off 5 bases at V and 2 bases at J, with 12 bases between the two ends. The CDR3 is 14 residues long.

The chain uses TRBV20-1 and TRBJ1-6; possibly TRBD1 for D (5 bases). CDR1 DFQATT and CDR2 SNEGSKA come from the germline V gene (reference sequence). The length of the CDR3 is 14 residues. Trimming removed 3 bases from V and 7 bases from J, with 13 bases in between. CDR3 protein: CSARWGVNNSPLHF. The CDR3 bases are TGCAGTGCTAGGTGGGGGGTCAACAATTCACCCCTCCACTTT.

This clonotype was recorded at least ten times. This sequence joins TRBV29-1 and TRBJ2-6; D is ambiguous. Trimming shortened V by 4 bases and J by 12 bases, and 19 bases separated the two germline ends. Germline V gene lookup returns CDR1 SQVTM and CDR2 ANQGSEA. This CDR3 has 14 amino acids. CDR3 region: CSVGGQSVSGVLTF. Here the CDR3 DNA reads TGCAGCGTTGGGGGTCAGTCAGTAAGTGGCGTCCTGACTTTC.

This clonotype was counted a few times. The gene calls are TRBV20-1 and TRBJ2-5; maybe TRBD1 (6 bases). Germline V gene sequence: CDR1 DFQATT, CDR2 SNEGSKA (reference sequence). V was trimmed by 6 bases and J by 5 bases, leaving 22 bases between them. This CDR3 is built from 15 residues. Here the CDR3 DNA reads TGCAGTGCAAATCCTTCTTCAGGGGTGTCGGAGACCCAGTACTTC. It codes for CSANPSSGVSETQYF.

CDR3 nucleotides: TGTGCCAGCCATCGGACTAGCAGCACAGATACGCAGTATTTT. It is translated as CASHRTSSTDTQYF. The V gene is TRBV18, the J gene TRBJ2-3; TRBD2 matches at 8 bases. This CDR3 comprises 14 residues. Germline values: CDR1 KGHSH, CDR2 LQKENI. With 8 bases clipped from V and 0 bases from J, the junction kept 4 bases outside the gene matches. The full variable domain, completed using reference TRBV18 and TRBJ2-3, is NAGVMQNPRHLVRRRGQEARLRCSPMKGHSHVYWYRQLPEEGLKFMVYLQKENIIDESGMPKERFSAEFPKEGPSILRIQQVVRGDSAAYFCASHRTSSTDTQYFGPGTRLTVL.

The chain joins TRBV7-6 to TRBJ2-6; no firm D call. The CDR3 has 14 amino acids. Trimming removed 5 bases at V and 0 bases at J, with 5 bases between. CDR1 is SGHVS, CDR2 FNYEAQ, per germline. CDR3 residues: CASSRGSGANVLTF. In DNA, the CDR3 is TGTGCCAGCAGCCGCGGCTCTGGGGCCAACGTCCTGACTTTC.

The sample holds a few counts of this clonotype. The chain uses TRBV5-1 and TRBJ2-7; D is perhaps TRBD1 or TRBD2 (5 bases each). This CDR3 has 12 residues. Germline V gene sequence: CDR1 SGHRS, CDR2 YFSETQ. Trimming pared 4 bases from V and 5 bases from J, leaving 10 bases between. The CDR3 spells CASSKGTDEQYV. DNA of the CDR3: TGCGCCAGCAGCAAAGGGACGGACGAGCAGTACGTC.

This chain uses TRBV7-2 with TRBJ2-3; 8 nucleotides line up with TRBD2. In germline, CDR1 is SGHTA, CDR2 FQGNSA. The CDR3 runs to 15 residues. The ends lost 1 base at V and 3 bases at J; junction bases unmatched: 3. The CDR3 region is CASSLVAGRTDTQYF. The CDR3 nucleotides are TGTGCCAGCAGCTTAGTAGCGGGGAGGACAGATACGCAGTATTTT.

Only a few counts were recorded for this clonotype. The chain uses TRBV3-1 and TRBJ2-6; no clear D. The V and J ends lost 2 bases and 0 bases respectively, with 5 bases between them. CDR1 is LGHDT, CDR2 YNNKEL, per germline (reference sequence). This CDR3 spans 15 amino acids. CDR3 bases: TGTGCCAGCAGCCAACACCGCTCTGGGGCCAACGTCCTGACTTTC. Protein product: CASSQHRSGANVLTF.

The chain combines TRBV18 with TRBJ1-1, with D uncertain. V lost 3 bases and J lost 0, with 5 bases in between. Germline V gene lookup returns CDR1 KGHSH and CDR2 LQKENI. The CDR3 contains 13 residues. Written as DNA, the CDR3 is TGTGCCAGCTCACCCTCATTGAACACTGAAGCTTTCTTT. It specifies CASSPSLNTEAFF.

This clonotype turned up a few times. The CDR3 DNA reads TGTGCCAGCAGCCTCCGAGGACCCGGAGCGGGAAAACTGTTTTTT. It is translated as CASSLRGPGAGKLFF. The V and J genes are TRBV3-1 and TRBJ1-4; D is ambiguous. CDR1 LGHDT and CDR2 YNNKEL come from the germline V gene (reference sequence). V was shortened by 4 bases and J by 10 bases, with 19 bases between the two germline ends. CDR3 length: 15 amino acids. The full variable domain, with the rest looked up from reference TRBV3-1 and TRBJ1-4, is DTAVSQTPKYLVTQMGNDKSIKCEQNLGHDTMYWYKQDSKKFLKIMFSYNNKELIINETVPNRFSPKSPDKAHLNLHINSLELGDSAVYFCASSLRGPGAGKLFFGSGTQLSVL.

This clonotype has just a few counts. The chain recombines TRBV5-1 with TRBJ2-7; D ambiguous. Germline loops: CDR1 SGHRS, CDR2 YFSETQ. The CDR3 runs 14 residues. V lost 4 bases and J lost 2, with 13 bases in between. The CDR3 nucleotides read TGCGCCAGCAGCGAATGGACGGGCGCCTACGAGCAGTACTTC. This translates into CASSEWTGAYEQYF.

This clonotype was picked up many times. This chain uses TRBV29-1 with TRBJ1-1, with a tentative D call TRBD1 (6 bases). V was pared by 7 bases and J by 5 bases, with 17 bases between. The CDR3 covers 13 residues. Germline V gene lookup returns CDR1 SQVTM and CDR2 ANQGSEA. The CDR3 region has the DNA TGCAGCGCCACACAGGGCCAGGGGACTGAAGCTTTCTTT. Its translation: CSATQGQGTEAFF. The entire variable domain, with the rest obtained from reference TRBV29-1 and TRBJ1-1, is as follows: SAVISQKPSRDICQRGTSLTIQCQVDSQVTMMFWYRQQPGQSLTLIATANQGSEATYESGFVIDKFPISRPNLTFSTLTVSNMSPEDSSIYLCSATQGQGTEAFFGQGTRLTVV.

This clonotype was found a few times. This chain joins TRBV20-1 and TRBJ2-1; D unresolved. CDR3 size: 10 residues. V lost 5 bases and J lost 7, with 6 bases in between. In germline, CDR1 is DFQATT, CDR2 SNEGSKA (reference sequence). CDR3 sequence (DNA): TGCAGTGCTCGGTTGAATGAGCAGTTCTTC. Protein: CSARLNEQFF.

CDR3 in amino acids: CASSQDLFGGTYGYTF. CDR3 in DNA: TGCGCCAGCAGCCAAGATCTTTTCGGGGGCACCTATGGCTACACCTTC. This chain uses TRBV4-3 with TRBJ1-2; D might be TRBD1 (6 bases). From germline, CDR1 is LGHNA and CDR2 YSLEER. V shed 0 bases and J shed 4 bases, with 15 bases lying between them. The CDR3 sequence is 16 residues long.

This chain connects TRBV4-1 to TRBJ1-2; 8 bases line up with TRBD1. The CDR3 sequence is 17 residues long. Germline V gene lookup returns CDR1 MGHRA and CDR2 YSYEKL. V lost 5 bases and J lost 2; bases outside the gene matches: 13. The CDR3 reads CASSFTSGTGTNYGYTF. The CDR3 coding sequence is TGCGCCAGCAGCTTCACCTCCGGGACAGGCACGAACTATGGCTACACCTTC.

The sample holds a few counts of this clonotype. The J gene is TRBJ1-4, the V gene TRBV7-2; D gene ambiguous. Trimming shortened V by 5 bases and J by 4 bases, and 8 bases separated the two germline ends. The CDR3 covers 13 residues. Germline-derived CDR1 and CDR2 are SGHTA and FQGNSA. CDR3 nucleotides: TGTGCCAGCAGCCTCCAGGTTAATGAAAAACTGTTTTTT. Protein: CASSLQVNEKLFF.

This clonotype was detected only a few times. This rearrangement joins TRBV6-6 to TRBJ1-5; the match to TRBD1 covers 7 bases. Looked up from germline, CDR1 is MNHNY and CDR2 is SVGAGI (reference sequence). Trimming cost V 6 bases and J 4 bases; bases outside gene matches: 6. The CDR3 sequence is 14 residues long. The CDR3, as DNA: TGTGCCAGCAGCCGACAGGGCCATAATCAGCCCCAGCATTTT. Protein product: CASSRQGHNQPQHF.

CDR3: CASSQPGQRHYEQYF. The CDR3 DNA sequence: TGCGCCAGCAGCCAACCGGGACAGAGACATTACGAGCAGTACTTC. The chain combines TRBV4-1 with TRBJ2-7; 7 nucleotides align to TRBD1. J gave up 4 bases and V 2 bases, and 8 bases lay outside the gene matches. Germline-derived CDR1 and CDR2 are MGHRA and YSYEKL. This CDR3 contains 15 residues.

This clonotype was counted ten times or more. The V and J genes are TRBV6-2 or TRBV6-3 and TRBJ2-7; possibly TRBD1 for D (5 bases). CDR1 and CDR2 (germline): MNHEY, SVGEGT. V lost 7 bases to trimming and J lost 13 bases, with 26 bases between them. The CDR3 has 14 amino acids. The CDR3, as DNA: TGTGCCAGCACACCTTCGACAAGGGGCCGACGCCGATACTTC. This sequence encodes CASTPSTRGRRRYF.

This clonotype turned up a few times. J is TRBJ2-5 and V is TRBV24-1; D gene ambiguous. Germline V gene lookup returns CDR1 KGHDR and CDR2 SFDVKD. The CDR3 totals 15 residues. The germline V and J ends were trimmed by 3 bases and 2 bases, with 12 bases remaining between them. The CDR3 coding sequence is TGTGCCACCAGTGATAGTAGGGCGGCGCAAGAGACCCAGTACTTC. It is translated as CATSDSRAAQETQYF.

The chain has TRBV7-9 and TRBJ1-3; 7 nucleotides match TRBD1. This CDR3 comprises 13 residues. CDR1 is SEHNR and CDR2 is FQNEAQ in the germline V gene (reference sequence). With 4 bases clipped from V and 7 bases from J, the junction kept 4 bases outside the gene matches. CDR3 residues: CASSYGQANTIYF. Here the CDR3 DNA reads TGTGCCAGCAGCTATGGACAGGCCAACACCATATATTTT. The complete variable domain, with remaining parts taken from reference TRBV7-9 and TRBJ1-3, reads DTGVSQNPRHKITKRGQNVTFRCDPISEHNRLYWYRQTLGQGPEFLTYFQNEAQLEKSRLLSDRFSAERPKGSFSTLEIQRTEQGDSAMYLCASSYGQANTIYFGEGSWLTVV.

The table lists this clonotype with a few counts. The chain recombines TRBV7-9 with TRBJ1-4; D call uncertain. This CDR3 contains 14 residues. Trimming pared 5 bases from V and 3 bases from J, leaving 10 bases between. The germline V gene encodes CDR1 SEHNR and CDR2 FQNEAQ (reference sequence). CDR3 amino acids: CASSGGFPNEKLFF. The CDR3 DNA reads TGTGCCAGCAGCGGAGGGTTTCCTAATGAAAAACTGTTTTTT.

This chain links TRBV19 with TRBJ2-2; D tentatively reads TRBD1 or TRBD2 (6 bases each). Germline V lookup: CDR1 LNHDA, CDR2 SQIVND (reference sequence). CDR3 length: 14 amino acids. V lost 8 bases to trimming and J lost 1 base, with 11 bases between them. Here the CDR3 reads CASGGLRNTGELFF. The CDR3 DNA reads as TGTGCCAGTGGGGGGCTGAGGAACACCGGGGAGCTGTTTTTT.

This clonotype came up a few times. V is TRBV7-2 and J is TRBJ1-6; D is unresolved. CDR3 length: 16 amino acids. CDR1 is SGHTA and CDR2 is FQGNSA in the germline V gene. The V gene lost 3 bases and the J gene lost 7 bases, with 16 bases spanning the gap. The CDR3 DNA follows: TGTGCCAGCAGCTTGGGCCCGGGAACCGAAAATTCACCCCTCCACTTT. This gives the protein CASSLGPGTENSPLHF.

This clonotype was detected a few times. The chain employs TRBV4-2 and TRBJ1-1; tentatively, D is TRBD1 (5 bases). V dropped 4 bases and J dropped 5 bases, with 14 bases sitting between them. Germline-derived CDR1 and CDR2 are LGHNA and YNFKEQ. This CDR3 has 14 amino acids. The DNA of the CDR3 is TGTGCCAGCAGCCTAGATCAGGGAAGGACTGAAGCTTTCTTT. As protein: CASSLDQGRTEAFF.

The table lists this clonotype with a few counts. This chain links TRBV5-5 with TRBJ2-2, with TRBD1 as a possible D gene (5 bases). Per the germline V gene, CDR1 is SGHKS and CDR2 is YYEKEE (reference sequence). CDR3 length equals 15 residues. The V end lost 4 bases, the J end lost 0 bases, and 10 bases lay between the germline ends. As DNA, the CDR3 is TGTGCCAGCAGCCTACAGGTGGCGAACACCGGGGAGCTGTTTTTT. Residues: CASSLQVANTGELFF.

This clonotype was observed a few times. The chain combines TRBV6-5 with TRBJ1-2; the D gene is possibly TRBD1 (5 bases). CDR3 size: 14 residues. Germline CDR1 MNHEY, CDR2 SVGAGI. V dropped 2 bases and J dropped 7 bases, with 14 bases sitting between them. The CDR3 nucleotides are TGTGCCAGCAGTTACGGGGCAGCAATTACTGGCTACACCTTC. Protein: CASSYGAAITGYTF.

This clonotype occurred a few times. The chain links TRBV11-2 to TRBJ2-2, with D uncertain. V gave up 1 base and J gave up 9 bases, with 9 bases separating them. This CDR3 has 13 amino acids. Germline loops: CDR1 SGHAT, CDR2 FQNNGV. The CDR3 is CASSLAGPRELFF. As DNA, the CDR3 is TGTGCCAGCAGCTTAGCGGGTCCACGGGAGCTGTTTTTT.

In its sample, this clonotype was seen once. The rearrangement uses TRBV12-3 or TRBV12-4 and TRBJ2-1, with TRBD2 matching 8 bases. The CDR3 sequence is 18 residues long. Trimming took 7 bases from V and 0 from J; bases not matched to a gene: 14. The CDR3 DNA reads TGTGCCAGCACCACCGCCCAGCGGGGGCTCCGCTCCTACAATGAGCAGTTCTTC. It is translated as CASTTAQRGLRSYNEQFF.